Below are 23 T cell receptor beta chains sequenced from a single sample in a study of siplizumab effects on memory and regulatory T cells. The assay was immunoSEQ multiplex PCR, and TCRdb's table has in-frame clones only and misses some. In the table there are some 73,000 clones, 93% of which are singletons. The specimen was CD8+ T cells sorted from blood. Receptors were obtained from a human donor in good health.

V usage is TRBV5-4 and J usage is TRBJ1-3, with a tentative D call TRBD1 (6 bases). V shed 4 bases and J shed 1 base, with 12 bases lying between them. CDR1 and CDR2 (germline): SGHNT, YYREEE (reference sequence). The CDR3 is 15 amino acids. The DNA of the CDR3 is TGTGCCAGCAGCCCTCCGACAGGTTCTGGAAACACCATATATTTT. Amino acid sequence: CASSPPTGSGNTIYF. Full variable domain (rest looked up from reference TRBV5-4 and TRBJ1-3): ETGVTQSPTHLIKTRGQQVTLRCSSQSGHNTVSWYQQALGQGPQFIFQYYREEENGRGNFPPRFSGLQFPNYSSELNVNALELDDSALYLCASSPPTGSGNTIYFGEGSWLTVV.

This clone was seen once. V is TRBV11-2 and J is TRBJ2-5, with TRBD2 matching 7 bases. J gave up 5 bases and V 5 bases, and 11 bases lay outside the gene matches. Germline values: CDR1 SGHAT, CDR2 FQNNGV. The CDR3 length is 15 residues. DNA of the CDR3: TGTGCCAGCAGCCCCCCCGGTGCGGGGGACGAGACCCAGTACTTC. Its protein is CASSPPGAGDETQYF.

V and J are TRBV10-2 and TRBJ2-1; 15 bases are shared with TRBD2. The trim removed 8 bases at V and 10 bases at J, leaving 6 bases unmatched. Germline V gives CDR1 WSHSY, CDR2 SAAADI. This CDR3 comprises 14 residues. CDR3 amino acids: CASRTSGGAREQFF. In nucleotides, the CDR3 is TGCGCCAGCCGGACTAGCGGGGGGGCCAGGGAGCAGTTCTTC.

The CDR3 region is CASSEDPSLEQYF. CDR3 DNA sequence: TGTGCCAGCAGTGAAGATCCTAGCCTCGAGCAGTACTTC. The chain links TRBV6-1 to TRBJ2-7, with D possibly being TRBD2 (5 bases). The CDR3 sequence is 13 residues long. Germline V CDR1 and CDR2: MNHNS, SASEGT. Trimming cost V 1 base and J 6 bases, with 10 bases left between them.

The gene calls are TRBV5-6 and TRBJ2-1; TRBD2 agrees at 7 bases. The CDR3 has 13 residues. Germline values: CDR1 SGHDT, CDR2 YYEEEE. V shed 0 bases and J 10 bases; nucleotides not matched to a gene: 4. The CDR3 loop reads CASSLGAGVEQFF. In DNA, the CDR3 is TGTGCCAGCAGCTTGGGGGCGGGGGTCGAGCAGTTCTTC.

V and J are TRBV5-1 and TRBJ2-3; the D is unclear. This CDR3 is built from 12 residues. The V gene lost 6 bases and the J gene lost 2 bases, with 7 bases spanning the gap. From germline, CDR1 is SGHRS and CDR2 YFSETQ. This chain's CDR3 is CASISTTDTQYF. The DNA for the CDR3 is TGCGCCAGCATTAGTACCACAGATACGCAGTATTTT. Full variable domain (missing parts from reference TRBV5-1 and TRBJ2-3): KAGVTQTPRYLIKTRGQQVTLSCSPISGHRSVSWYQQTPGQGLQFLFEYFSETQRNKGNFPGRFSGRQFSNSRSEMNVSTLELGDSALYLCASISTTDTQYFGPGTRLTVL.

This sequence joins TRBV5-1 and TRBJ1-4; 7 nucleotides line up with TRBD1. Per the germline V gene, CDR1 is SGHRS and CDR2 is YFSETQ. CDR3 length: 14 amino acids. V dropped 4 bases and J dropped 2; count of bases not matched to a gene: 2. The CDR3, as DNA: TGCGCCAGCAGCCCGACAGGGACTAATGAAAAACTGTTTTTT. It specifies CASSPTGTNEKLFF.

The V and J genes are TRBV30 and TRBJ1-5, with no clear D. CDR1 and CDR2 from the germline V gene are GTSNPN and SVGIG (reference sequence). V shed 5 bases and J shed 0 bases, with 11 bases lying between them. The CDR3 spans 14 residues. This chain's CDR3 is CAWDDGNSNQPQHF. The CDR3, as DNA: TGTGCCTGGGACGACGGTAATAGCAATCAGCCCCAGCATTTT.

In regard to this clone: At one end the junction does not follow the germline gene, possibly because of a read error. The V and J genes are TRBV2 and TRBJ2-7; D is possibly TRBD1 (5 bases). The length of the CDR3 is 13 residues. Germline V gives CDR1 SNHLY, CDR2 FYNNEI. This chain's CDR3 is CASSEGRQGRPHF. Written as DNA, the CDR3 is TGTGCCAGCAGTGAAGGACGTCAGGGAAGGCCCCACTTC.

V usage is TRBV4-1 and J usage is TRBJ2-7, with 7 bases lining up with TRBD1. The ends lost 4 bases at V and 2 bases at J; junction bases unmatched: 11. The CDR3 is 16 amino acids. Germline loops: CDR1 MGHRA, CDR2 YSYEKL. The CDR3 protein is CASSLSPTGTAYEQYF. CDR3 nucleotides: TGCGCCAGCAGCCTGAGCCCAACCGGGACAGCCTACGAGCAGTACTTC.

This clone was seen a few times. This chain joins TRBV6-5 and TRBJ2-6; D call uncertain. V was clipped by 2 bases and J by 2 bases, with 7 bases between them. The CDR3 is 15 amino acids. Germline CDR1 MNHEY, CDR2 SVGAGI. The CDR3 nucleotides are TGTGCCAGCAGTTACGGGGTTCCTGGGGCCAACGTCCTGACTTTC. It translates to CASSYGVPGANVLTF.

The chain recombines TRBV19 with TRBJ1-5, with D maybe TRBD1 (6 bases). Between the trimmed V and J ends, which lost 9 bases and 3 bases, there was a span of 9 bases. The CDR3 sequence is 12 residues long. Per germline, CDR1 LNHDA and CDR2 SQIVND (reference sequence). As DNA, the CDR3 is TGTGCCAGCGGGACACCCAATCAGCCCCAGCATTTT. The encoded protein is CASGTPNQPQHF.

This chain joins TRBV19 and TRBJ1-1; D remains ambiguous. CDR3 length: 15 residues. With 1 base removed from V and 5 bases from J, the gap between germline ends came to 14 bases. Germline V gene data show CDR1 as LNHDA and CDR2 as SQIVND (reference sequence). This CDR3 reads CASSIGSRGGTEAFF. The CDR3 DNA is TGTGCCAGTAGTATAGGTAGCCGCGGAGGGACTGAAGCTTTCTTT.

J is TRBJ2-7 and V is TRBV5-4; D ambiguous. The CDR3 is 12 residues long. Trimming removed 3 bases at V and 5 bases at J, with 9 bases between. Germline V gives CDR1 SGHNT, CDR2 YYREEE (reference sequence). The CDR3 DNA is TGTGCCAGCAGCTATTCAGAGGACGAGCAGTACTTC. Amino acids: CASSYSEDEQYF.

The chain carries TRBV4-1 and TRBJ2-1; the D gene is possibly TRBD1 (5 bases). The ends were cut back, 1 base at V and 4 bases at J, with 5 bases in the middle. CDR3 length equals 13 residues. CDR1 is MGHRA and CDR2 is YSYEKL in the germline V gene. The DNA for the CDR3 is TGCGCCAGCAGCCAAGGACAGTACAATGAGCAGTTCTTC. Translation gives CASSQGQYNEQFF.

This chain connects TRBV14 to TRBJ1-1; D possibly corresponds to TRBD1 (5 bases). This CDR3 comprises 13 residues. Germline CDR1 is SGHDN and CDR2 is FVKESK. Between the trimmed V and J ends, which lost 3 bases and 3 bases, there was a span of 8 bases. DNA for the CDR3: TGTGCCAGCAGCCACGGGGGGGACACTGAAGCTTTCTTT. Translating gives CASSHGGDTEAFF.

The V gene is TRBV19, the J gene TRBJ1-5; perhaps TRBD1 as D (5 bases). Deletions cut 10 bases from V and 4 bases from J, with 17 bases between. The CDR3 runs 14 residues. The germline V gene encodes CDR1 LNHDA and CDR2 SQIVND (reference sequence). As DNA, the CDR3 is TGTGCCACCGGGGGAAGTATAGATAATCAGCCCCAGCATTTT. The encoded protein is CATGGSIDNQPQHF. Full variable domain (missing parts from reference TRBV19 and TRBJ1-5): DGGITQSPKYLFRKEGQNVTLSCEQNLNHDAMYWYRQDPGQGLRLIYYSQIVNDFQKGDIAEGYSVSREKKESFPLTVTSAQKNPTAFYLCATGGSIDNQPQHFGDGTRLSIL.

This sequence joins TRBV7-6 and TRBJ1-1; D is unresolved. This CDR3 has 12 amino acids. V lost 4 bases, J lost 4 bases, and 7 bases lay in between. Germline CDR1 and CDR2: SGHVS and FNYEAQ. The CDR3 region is CASSSGSTEAFF. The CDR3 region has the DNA TGTGCCAGCAGCTCCGGGAGCACTGAAGCTTTCTTT.

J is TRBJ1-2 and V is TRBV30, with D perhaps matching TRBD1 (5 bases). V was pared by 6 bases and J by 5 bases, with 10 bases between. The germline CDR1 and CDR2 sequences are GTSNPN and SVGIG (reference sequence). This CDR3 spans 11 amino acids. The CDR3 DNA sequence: TGTGCCTGTCTGGGGGGGTATGGCTACACCTTC. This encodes CACLGGYGYTF.

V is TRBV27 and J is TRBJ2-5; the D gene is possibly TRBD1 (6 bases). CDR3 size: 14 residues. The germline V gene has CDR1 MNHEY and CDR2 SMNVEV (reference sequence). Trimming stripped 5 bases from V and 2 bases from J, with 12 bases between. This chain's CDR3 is CASSRTDGQETQYF. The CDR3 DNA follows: TGTGCCAGCAGTAGGACAGATGGGCAAGAGACCCAGTACTTC.

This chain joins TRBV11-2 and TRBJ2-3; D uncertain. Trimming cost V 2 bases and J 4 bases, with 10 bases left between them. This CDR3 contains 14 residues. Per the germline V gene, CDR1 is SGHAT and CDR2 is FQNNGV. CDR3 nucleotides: TGTGCCAGCAGCTTAATCCCGCCGCCAGATACGCAGTATTTT. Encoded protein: CASSLIPPPDTQYF.

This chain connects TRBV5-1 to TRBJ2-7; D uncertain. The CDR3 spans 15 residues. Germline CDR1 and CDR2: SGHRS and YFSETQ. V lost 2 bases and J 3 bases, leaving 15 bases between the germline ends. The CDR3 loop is CASSLTDTGLYEQYF. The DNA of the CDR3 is TGCGCCAGCAGCTTAACGGATACGGGCCTCTACGAGCAGTACTTC.

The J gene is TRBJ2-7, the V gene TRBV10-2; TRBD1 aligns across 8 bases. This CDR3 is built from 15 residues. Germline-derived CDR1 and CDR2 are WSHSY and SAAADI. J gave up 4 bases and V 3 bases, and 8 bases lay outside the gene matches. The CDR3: CASSDDRGGGYEQYF. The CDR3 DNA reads TGCGCCAGCAGTGATGACAGGGGAGGAGGGTACGAGCAGTACTTC.